These 8 T cell receptor beta chains share one sample of origin, sequenced in a study of T cell responses to AZD1222 COVID-19 vaccine. Sequencing used immunoSEQ multiplex PCR; TCRdb keeps in-frame clones, though not all of them. Here the sample spans about 160,000 clones, about nine tenths being singletons. The specimen was peripheral blood, collected on day 0 of AZD1222 vaccination. The receptors originated from an adult in good health.

The V call is TRBV28, the J call TRBJ1-3; D not resolved. V gave up 3 bases and J gave up 0 bases, with 6 bases separating them. This CDR3 comprises 14 residues. The germline V gene has CDR1 MDHEN and CDR2 SYDVKM. This chain's CDR3 is CASSFVHSGNTIYF. For the CDR3, the DNA is TGTGCCAGCAGTTTTGTACACTCTGGAAACACCATATATTTT.

The V gene is TRBV20-1, the J gene TRBJ1-5, with 8 bases matching TRBD1. Germline CDR1 is DFQATT and CDR2 is SNEGSKA (reference sequence). The CDR3 length is 16 residues. V was clipped by 3 bases and J by 0 bases; unmatched bases: 7. In nucleotides, the CDR3 is TGCAGTGCTAGTCGGCAGGGGGCGTATAGCAATCAGCCCCAGCATTTT. Protein sequence: CSASRQGAYSNQPQHF.

This clone was recorded once. The CDR3 sequence: CASSRGPGGNTEAFF. The DNA of the CDR3 is TGCGCCAGCAGCCGGGGGCCGGGGGGAAATACTGAAGCTTTCTTT. The chain is built from TRBV4-1 and TRBJ1-1; possibly TRBD1 for D (6 bases). Germline CDR1 MGHRA, CDR2 YSYEKL. The CDR3 consists of 15 residues. V dropped 4 bases and J dropped 5 bases, with 17 bases sitting between them.

This chain uses TRBV30 with TRBJ1-1; 8 bases match TRBD1. There are 15 residues in the CDR3. Trimming cost V 2 bases and J 4 bases; bases outside gene matches: 9. CDR1 is GTSNPN and CDR2 is SVGIG in the germline V gene (reference sequence). The CDR3 reads CAWSSRTGRSTEAFF. CDR3 DNA: TGTGCCTGGAGTTCCCGGACAGGGAGGAGCACTGAAGCTTTCTTT.

J is TRBJ1-4 and V is TRBV19; D perhaps matches TRBD1 (5 bases). The CDR3 loop spans 15 amino acids. With 9 bases removed from V and 1 base from J, the gap between germline ends came to 15 bases. Germline V gene lookup returns CDR1 LNHDA and CDR2 SQIVND (reference sequence). CDR3 nucleotide sequence: TGTGCCAGCACCCGACAGAGAGGAACTAATGAAAAACTGTTTTTT. Encoded protein: CASTRQRGTNEKLFF. Full variable domain (outside the CDR3, taken from reference TRBV19 and TRBJ1-4): DGGITQSPKYLFRKEGQNVTLSCEQNLNHDAMYWYRQDPGQGLRLIYYSQIVNDFQKGDIAEGYSVSREKKESFPLTVTSAQKNPTAFYLCASTRQRGTNEKLFFGSGTQLSVL.

V and J are TRBV19 and TRBJ2-1; D possibly corresponds to TRBD2 (5 bases). The CDR3 is 16 residues long. V lost 4 bases and J 2 bases, leaving 15 bases between the germline ends. CDR1 and CDR2 from the germline V gene are LNHDA and SQIVND (reference sequence). The CDR3 spells CASSTPGSVPYNEQFF. Written as DNA, the CDR3 is TGTGCCAGTAGTACCCCGGGTAGCGTCCCCTACAATGAGCAGTTCTTC.

The chain combines TRBV10-2 with TRBJ1-4, with TRBD1 matching over 10 bases. The V gene's germline CDR1 is WSHSY and CDR2 SAAADI. Germline trimming cut 6 bases from V and 12 bases from J; bases unmatched to any gene: 7. The CDR3 is made up of 13 amino acids. This CDR3 is CASRQGQGMELFF. The DNA of the CDR3 is TGCGCCAGCAGACAGGGACAGGGGATGGAACTGTTTTTT.

This clone was seen once. The CDR3 DNA reads as TGTGCCAGCAGTTTGGGCAGGCGTGAAGCTTTCTTT. This codes for CASSLGRREAFF. The V and J genes are TRBV12-3 or TRBV12-4 and TRBJ1-1, with D uncertain. V lost 3 bases, J lost 7 bases, and 9 bases lay in between. This CDR3 spans 12 amino acids.